This T cell receptor (beta chain) stems from a study of Ad26.COV2.S vaccination and SARS-CoV-2 variants. Study background: The COV1001 Ad26.COV2.S trial arm included the donor. Ad26.COV2.S was injected intramuscularly once or twice, 56 days apart.

For this clone: Its cognate antigen is unknown.

Clones were read by immunoSEQ multiplex PCR, and TCRdb kept only the in-frame ones, dropping some. The sample carries about 680,000 clones, approximately 88% recorded once. Documented treatment: some 20 received Ad26.COV2.S at low or high dose, single or two shots; a few received placebo; per-sample allocation not given. Collection of the samples took place on day 63 after the first injection of vaccine or placebo. An adult aged 18-55 years in Boston served as the donor. This CDR3 spans 13 amino acids. Germline-derived CDR1 and CDR2 are SEHNR and FQNEAQ (reference sequence). The V end was cut by 0 bases, the J end by 8 bases, with 5 bases between. Study-wide results and caveats: Whether participants received vaccine or placebo, their non-spike TCR breadth was similar.

The sequence came from a person aged 18-65 years who received the Ad26.COV2.S COVID-19 vaccine or a placebo. This chain uses TRBV7-9 with TRBJ1-6; D unresolved. Sequences were derived from peripheral blood, sampled in a trial of Ad26.COV2.S vaccine versus placebo. The CDR3 is CASSLADYSPLHF. CDR3 bases: TGTGCCAGCAGCTTAGCGGATTATTCACCCCTCCACTTT.